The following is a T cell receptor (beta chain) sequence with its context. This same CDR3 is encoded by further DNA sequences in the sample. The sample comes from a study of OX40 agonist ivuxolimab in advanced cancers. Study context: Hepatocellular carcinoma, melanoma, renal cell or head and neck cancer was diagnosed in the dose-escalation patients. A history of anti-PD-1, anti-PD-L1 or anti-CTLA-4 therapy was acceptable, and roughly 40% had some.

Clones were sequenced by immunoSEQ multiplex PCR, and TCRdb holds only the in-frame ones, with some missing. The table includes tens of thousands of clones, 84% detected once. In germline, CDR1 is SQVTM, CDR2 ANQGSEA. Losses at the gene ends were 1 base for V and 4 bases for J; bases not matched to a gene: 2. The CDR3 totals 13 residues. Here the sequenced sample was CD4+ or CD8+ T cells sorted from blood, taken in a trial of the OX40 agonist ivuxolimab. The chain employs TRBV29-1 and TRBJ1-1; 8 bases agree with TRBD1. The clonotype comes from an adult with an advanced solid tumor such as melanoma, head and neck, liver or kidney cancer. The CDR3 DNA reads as TGCAGCGTTGAAGGAACAGGGGGCACTGAAGCTTTCTTT. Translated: CSVEGTGGTEAFF.